The next 17 T cell receptor beta chains were all read from a single sample in a study of T cell repertoires in cytomegalovirus infection. A single record per CDR3 protein comes from TCRdb applying MiXCR to the reads. The table has fewer than 200,000 distinct CDR3 sequences, roughly a fifth seen once; the top ten hold about 3%. The sequenced material came from PBMCs. These receptors came from a human donor in good health (CMV status not recorded). Some clones in this sample may be carry-over from other donors' samples.

The rearrangement joins TRBV29-1 to TRBJ1-1, with a possible D match to TRBD1 (5 bases). V lost 4 bases to trimming and J lost 1 base, with 10 bases between them. The CDR3 sequence is 13 residues long. Germline loops: CDR1 SQVTM, CDR2 ANQGSEA. CDR3 amino acids: CSVGQGGNTEAFF. The CDR3, as DNA: TGCAGCGTTGGGCAGGGTGGGAACACTGAAGCTTTCTTT.

The chain joins TRBV29-1 to TRBJ1-1; a weak D match, TRBD1 (6 bases). The CDR3 is 14 residues long. Germline values: CDR1 SQVTM, CDR2 ANQGSEA. V lost 3 bases and J 0 bases, leaving 11 bases between the germline ends. The chain's CDR3 is CSVDLGALNTEAFF. The CDR3 DNA sequence: TGCAGCGTTGATTTGGGGGCGTTGAACACTGAAGCTTTCTTT.

In this sample, this clonotype turned up many times. This chain connects TRBV6-1 to TRBJ2-7; maybe TRBD2 (6 bases). The CDR3 length is 14 residues. V was shortened by 7 bases and J by 0 bases, with 13 bases between the two germline ends. Germline V CDR1 and CDR2: MNHNS, SASEGT. This CDR3 reads CASKWTMSSYEQYF. The CDR3 DNA sequence: TGTGCCAGCAAGTGGACTATGAGCTCCTACGAGCAGTACTTC.

There are a few counts of this clonotype. The chain couples TRBV7-2 to TRBJ2-3; no firm D call. CDR3 length equals 14 residues. V was pared by 1 base and J by 4 bases, with 9 bases between. The V gene's germline CDR1 is SGHTA and CDR2 FQGNSA. CDR3 nucleotide sequence: TGTGCCAGCAGCTTAGACCGATGGGCAGATACGCAGTATTTT. Its translation: CASSLDRWADTQYF.

The count of this clonotype is one. A much bigger clone sits one base away, suggesting this may be a read error. J is TRBJ1-5 and V is TRBV12-3 or TRBV12-4; D possibly corresponds to TRBD1 (6 bases). The CDR3 is 14 amino acids. The chain's CDR3 is CARSLGAQNQPQHF. The CDR3 region has the DNA TGTGCCAGGAGTTTGGGGGCTCAGAATCAGCCCCAGCATTTT.

This chain connects TRBV6-2 or TRBV6-3 to TRBJ2-7; TRBD1 matches at 11 bases. This CDR3 is 14 amino acids long. CDR1 is MNHEY and CDR2 is SVGEGT in the germline V gene. J lost 4 bases, V lost 4 bases, and 3 bases had no gene match. CDR3 sequence: CASSWTGGGYEQYF. CDR3 DNA sequence: TGTGCCAGCAGTTGGACAGGGGGCGGTTACGAGCAGTACTTC.

This clonotype was seen a few times. A junction boundary mismatches the germline segment, possibly from a read error. The CDR3 DNA is TGCAGCATGTTTATTGGTGGGCAAGGGACCCAGTACTTC. Protein: CSMFIGGQGTQYF. V usage is TRBV29-1 and J usage is TRBJ2-5; D not certain. CDR1 SQVTM and CDR2 ANQGSEA come from the germline V gene. The CDR3 contains 13 residues.

This clonotype was recorded a few times. The genes are TRBV7-6 and TRBJ2-1; D tentatively fits TRBD1 or TRBD2 (5 bases each). The CDR3 consists of 16 residues. The germline V gene has CDR1 SGHVS and CDR2 FNYEAQ. V gave up 0 bases and J gave up 5 bases, with 14 bases separating them. CDR3 region: CASSLAGDGYNNEQFF. In DNA, the CDR3 is TGTGCCAGCAGCTTAGCGGGGGACGGTTACAACAATGAGCAGTTCTTC. The full variable domain, in which reference TRBV7-6 and TRBJ2-1 provide the parts outside the CDR3, is GAGVSQSPRYKVTKRGQDVALRCDPISGHVSLYWYRQALGQGPEFLTYFNYEAQQDKSGLPNDRFSAERPEGSISTLTIQRTEQRDSAMYRCASSLAGDGYNNEQFFGPGTRLTVL.

The chain links TRBV18 to TRBJ2-7; the D gene is possibly TRBD1 (5 bases). The CDR3 length is 14 residues. Germline V gives CDR1 KGHSH, CDR2 LQKENI. V lost 5 bases and J lost 3, with 14 bases in between. The CDR3 here is CASSTEIQDYEQYF. In nucleotides, the CDR3 is TGTGCCAGCTCAACCGAGATACAGGACTACGAGCAGTACTTC.

This clonotype occurred a few times. This chain connects TRBV28 to TRBJ2-4, with D possibly being TRBD2 (6 bases). This CDR3 has 14 amino acids. Germline V gene sequence: CDR1 MDHEN, CDR2 SYDVKM. V lost 2 bases and J 7 bases, leaving 12 bases between the germline ends. In DNA, the CDR3 is TGTGCCAGCAGTTTAGCGGGGACCGTCAACATTCAGTACTTC. It yields the protein CASSLAGTVNIQYF.

The rearrangement joins TRBV7-3 to TRBJ2-7; TRBD2 agrees at 8 bases. The V segment lost 0 bases and the J segment 5 bases; nucleotides outside the gene matches: 3. There are 14 residues in the CDR3. Looked up from germline, CDR1 is SGHTA and CDR2 is FQGTGA. CDR3 amino acids: CASSLTPAGDEQYF. CDR3 nucleotides: TGTGCCAGCAGCTTAACTCCAGCGGGAGACGAGCAGTACTTC.

This clonotype was detected only a few times. The V and J genes are TRBV10-3 and TRBJ1-5, with TRBD1 matching 7 bases. Losses at the gene ends were 11 bases for V and 3 bases for J; bases not matched to a gene: 7. Per the germline V gene, CDR1 is ENHRY and CDR2 is SYGVKD. This CDR3 has 13 residues. The CDR3 is CAYQGDLNQPQHF. CDR3 coding DNA: TGTGCCTACCAGGGGGATCTCAATCAGCCCCAGCATTTT.

Many counts were recorded for this clonotype. The V call is TRBV7-9, the J call TRBJ1-1; the match to TRBD1 covers 7 bases. CDR3 length equals 13 residues. From germline, CDR1 is SEHNR and CDR2 FQNEAQ (reference sequence). Trimming removed 5 bases from V and 4 bases from J; junction bases left unmatched: 4. CDR3: CASSDRASTEAFF. In DNA form, the CDR3 reads TGTGCCAGCAGCGACAGGGCCTCCACTGAAGCTTTCTTT.

The chain links TRBV7-2 to TRBJ2-3, with D uncertain. The CDR3 sequence is 17 residues long. V gave up 0 bases and J gave up 4 bases, with 17 bases separating them. Germline V CDR1 and CDR2: SGHTA, FQGNSA. The chain's CDR3 is CASSLAPTPVKADTQYF. DNA for the CDR3: TGTGCCAGCAGCTTAGCCCCAACCCCCGTTAAGGCAGATACGCAGTATTTT.

V is TRBV20-1 and J is TRBJ2-1; D perhaps matches TRBD1 (6 bases). The CDR3 has 18 amino acids. V gave up 4 bases and J gave up 2 bases, with 24 bases separating them. The germline V gene has CDR1 DFQATT and CDR2 SNEGSKA (reference sequence). The CDR3 DNA sequence: TGCAGTGCTAACGACGGTGGGGTTAGGGGGAGCGCCTACAATGAGCAGTTCTTC. It is translated as CSANDGGVRGSAYNEQFF.

This clonotype was detected only a few times. The V and J genes are TRBV11-2 and TRBJ2-7; TRBD1 matches at 8 bases. After removal of 1 base from V and 6 bases from J, the junction contained 2 bases not matched to a gene. Germline CDR1 SGHAT, CDR2 FQNNGV. This CDR3 contains 13 residues. Written as DNA, the CDR3 is TGTGCCAGCAGCTTAGCAGGGGGCGGCGAGCAGTACTTC. Protein sequence: CASSLAGGGEQYF.

The table lists this clonotype with a few counts. The V and J genes are TRBV27 and TRBJ1-2, with D unresolved. The CDR3 is 15 residues long. With 4 bases removed from V and 7 bases from J, the gap between germline ends came to 19 bases. Germline assignment: CDR1 MNHEY and CDR2 SMNVEV (reference sequence). In DNA, the CDR3 is TGTGCCAGCAGTTCCTATGCGACTCTTTCGGGTGGCTACACCTTC. Protein product: CASSSYATLSGGYTF.